This T cell receptor beta chain was recorded in a study of T cell repertoires in cytomegalovirus infection. Across the whole study: Indications came from public TCR beta signatures; they pointed to CMV infection and to a matching HLA type.

Overall study findings and caveats: Dominating the ex vivo response were HLA-C-restricted CMV-specific TCR beta clonotypes.

TCRdb reprocessed the reads via MiXCR and lists one record per CDR3 protein. This table has 750,000 to 900,000 distinct CDR3 sequences, approximately 32% appearing once. The sample holds a few counts of this clonotype. Its antigen is unidentified. Germline-derived CDR1 and CDR2 are PRHDT and FYEKMQ (reference sequence). This CDR3 has 15 residues. Trimming shortened V by 5 bases and J by 1 base, and 9 bases separated the two germline ends. The chain links TRBV13 to TRBJ1-6, with a weak D call TRBD1 (5 bases). The sequencing used cultured CD8+ T cells from PBMCs, collected from culture after CMV antigen stimulation. This clonotype was sampled from a human donor in good health (CMV status not recorded). Some clones in this sample may be carry-over from other donors' samples. CDR3 sequence: CASSVQGSYNSPLHF. CDR3 DNA: TGTGCCAGCAGCGTGCAGGGTTCCTATAATTCACCCCTCCACTTT.